This record concerns one T cell receptor beta chain sequence. Its antigen remains unidentified. Based on the germline V gene (reference sequence), the CDR1 and CDR2 sequences are SEHNR and FQNEAQ. Including cysteine and phenylalanine, the CDR3 has 12 amino acids. The DNA sequence is not available. The data derive from a study of monozygotic twins with inflammatory bowel disease (dated 2019 in TCRdb). The study in broad terms: The full study comprised some 30 monozygotic twin pairs: nine German pairs (four IBD-concordant, five IBD-discordant) and 19 IBD-discordant Danish pairs. Each individual had, on average, about 151 000 unique TCRalpha sequences and 181 000 unique TCRbeta sequences available for analysis. Disease-associated traits were sought mainly through comparisons between IBD patients and their genetically identical healthy co-twins within discordant pairs. Study-level results and caveats: No single strong signal or clonotype linked to IBD turned up in the results, so the idea that one exists was not supported. Because patients received different immunosuppressive treatments, the repertoires may have picked up extra background noise and variability between individuals. Different T cell subtypes could not be distinguished in the analysis. IBD patients had lower TCRbeta repertoire diversity, measured by the inverse Simpson index, than their healthy co-twins. No difference in repertoire similarity was observed between concordant and discordant twins, possibly owing to limited statistical power. IBD patients shared fewer clonotypes with other individuals than healthy twins did, most markedly in patients showing signs of disease activity.

Library construction relied on 5' RACE. Preparation of each TCR library used around 3.5 ug of total RNA. cDNA was synthesized with SMARTScribe reverse transcriptase in eight separate reactions per sample. Unique molecular identifiers containing a 6-nucleotide sample barcode were introduced through template switching during cDNA synthesis. Amplification of TCRalpha and TCRbeta cDNA involved two nested PCRs of about 15 and 9 cycles, and each PCR was followed by bead purification. Before amplification, the cDNA was both treated with uracil DNA-glycosylase and purified with the QIAquick PCR purification kit. In the second PCR, Illumina TruSeq-compatible adapters and sample-specific barcodes were added. Library quality and concentration were assessed using TapeStation and Qubit, and about 5 ng of each library was pooled. Sequencing of pooled libraries was carried out on an Illumina HiSeq2500 single-index Rapid Run using 2 x 100 bp reads and custom sequencing primers. Regarding the original processing steps: UMI-based consensus assembly with MiGEC version 1.2.6 was used to correct PCR and sequencing errors. MiXCR version 2.1.1 handled V(D)J alignment, clonotype assembly and CDR3 extraction. Normalisation of gene usage, clonotype sharing and MAIT/NKT TCR abundance was achieved by analysing the top 1000, 10 000 and 20 000 clonotypes per sample. After downsampling to 27 000 UMIs, diversity was calculated as the inverse Simpson index using the vegan R package. Statistical testing used paired Mann-Whitney U tests on the discordant twin pairs and applied Benjamini-Hochberg correction for multiple testing. TCRdb reprocessed the reads, so every CDR3 protein sequence counts as one entry and DNA is not shown. The V and J calls follow TCRdb's processing rather than the paper's. The table for this sample shows 400,000 or so distinct CDR3 sequences. The top ten clonotypes cover 2% to 3% of the sample.

From each donor, an approximately 2.3 ml peripheral blood sample was drawn into PAXgene tubes and stored at -80 degrees C. Total RNA was isolated from whole blood with the PAXgene blood miRNA kit on an automated QIAcube, without T cell sorting. Peripheral blood from monozygotic twin pairs concordant or discordant for inflammatory bowel disease was subjected to deep TCRalpha and TCRbeta repertoire profiling with unique molecular barcoding. Smoking habits were recorded for all twin pairs, with individuals classified as current, former or never smokers. What was sequenced was blood. The sequence came from a human donor with ulcerative colitis or Crohn's disease, or a healthy co-twin of an affected twin (not recorded which). The rearranged segments are TRBV7-9 and TRBJ1-1. The CDR3 protein: CASNHGDTEAFF.